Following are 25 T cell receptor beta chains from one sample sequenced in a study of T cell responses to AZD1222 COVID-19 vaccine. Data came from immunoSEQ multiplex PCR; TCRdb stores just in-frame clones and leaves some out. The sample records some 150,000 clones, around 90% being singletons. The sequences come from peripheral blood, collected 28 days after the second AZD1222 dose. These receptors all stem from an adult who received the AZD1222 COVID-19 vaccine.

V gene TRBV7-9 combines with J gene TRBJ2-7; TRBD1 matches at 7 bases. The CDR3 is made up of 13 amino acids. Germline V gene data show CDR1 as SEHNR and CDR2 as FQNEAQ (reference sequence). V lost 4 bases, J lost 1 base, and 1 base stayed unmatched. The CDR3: CASSSTGSYEQYF. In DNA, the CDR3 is TGTGCCAGCAGCTCGACAGGGTCCTACGAGCAGTACTTC.

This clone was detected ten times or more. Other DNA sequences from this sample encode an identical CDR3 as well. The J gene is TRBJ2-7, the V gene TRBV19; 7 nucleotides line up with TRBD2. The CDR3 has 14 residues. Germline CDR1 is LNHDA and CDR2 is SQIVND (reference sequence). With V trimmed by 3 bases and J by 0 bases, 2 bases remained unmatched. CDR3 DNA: TGTGCCAGTAGTATCGGGGGGAGCTCCTACGAGCAGTACTTC. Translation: CASSIGGSSYEQYF. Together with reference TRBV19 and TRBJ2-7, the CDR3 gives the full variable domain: DGGITQSPKYLFRKEGQNVTLSCEQNLNHDAMYWYRQDPGQGLRLIYYSQIVNDFQKGDIAEGYSVSREKKESFPLTVTSAQKNPTAFYLCASSIGGSSYEQYFGPGTRLTVT.

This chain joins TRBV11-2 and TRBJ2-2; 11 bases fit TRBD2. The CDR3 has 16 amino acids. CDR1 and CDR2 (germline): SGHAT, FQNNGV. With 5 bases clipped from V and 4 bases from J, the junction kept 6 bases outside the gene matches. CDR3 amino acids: CASSPTSGSRTGELFF. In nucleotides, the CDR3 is TGTGCCAGCAGCCCAACTAGCGGGAGTCGCACCGGGGAGCTGTTTTTT.

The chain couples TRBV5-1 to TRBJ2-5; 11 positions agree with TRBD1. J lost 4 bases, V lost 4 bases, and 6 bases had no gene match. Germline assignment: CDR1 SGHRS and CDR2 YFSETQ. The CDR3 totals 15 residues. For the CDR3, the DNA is TGCGCCAGCAGCGTCTCCGGGACAGGGGGAGAGACCCAGTACTTC. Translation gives CASSVSGTGGETQYF.

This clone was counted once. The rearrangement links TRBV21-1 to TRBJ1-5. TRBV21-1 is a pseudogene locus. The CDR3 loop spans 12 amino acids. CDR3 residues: CASSKLYQPQHF. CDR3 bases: TGTGCCAGCAGTAAGCTTTATCAGCCCCAGCATTTT.

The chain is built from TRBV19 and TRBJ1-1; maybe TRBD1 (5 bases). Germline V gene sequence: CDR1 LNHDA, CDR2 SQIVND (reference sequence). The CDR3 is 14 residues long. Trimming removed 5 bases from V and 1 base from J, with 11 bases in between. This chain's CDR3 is CASSRRERNTEAFF. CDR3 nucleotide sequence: TGTGCCAGTAGTCGCAGGGAAAGGAACACTGAAGCTTTCTTT.

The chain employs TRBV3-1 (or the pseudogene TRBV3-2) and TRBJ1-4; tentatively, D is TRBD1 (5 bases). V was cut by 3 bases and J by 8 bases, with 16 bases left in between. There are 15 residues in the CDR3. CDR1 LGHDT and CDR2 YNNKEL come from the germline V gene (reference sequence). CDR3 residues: CASSQGVPGGEKLFF. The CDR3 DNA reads TGTGCCAGCAGCCAGGGGGTCCCCGGCGGGGAAAAACTGTTTTTT.

The CDR3 nucleotides are TGTGCCAGCCGTAGAGACGGCACTAACTATGGCTACACCTTC. Translation gives CASRRDGTNYGYTF. The chain couples TRBV19 to TRBJ1-2; no firm D call. The CDR3 has 14 amino acids. The germline V and J ends were trimmed by 9 bases and 0 bases, with 14 bases remaining between them. In germline, CDR1 is LNHDA, CDR2 SQIVND (reference sequence).

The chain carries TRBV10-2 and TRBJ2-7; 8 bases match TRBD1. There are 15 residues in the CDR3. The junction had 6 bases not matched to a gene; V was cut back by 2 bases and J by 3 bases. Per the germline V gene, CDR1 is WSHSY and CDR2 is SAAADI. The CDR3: CASSEPGQANYEQYF. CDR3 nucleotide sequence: TGCGCCAGCAGTGAGCCGGGACAGGCGAACTACGAGCAGTACTTC.

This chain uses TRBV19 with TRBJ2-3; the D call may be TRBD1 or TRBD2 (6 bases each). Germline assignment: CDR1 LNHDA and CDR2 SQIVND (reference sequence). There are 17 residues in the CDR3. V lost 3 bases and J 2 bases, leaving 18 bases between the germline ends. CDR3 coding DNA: TGTGCCAGTAGTATCTCTAGCGTGGGGGCCAACACAGATACGCAGTATTTT. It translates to CASSISSVGANTDTQYF.

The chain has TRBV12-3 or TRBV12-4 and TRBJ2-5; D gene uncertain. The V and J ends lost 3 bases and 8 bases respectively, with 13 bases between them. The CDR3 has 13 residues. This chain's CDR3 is CASSFQSGRTQYF. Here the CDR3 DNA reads TGTGCCAGCAGTTTTCAGTCAGGCCGCACCCAGTACTTC.

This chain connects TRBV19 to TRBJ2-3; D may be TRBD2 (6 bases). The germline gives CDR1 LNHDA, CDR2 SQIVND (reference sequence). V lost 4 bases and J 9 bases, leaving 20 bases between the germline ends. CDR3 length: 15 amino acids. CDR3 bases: TGTGCCAGTAGTACCACCCCACGACTAGTTGAAACGCAGTATTTT. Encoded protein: CASSTTPRLVETQYF.

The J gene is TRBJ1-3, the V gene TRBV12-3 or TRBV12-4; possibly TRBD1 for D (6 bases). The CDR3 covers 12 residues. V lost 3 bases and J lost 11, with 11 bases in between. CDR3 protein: CASSFERGAIYF. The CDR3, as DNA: TGTGCCAGCAGTTTTGAGAGGGGGGCCATATATTTT.

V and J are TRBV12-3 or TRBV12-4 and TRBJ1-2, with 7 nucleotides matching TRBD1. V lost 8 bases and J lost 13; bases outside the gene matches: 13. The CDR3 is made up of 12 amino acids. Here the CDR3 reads CASFQGVSWGTF. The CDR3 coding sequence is TGTGCCAGCTTCCAGGGGGTTTCTTGGGGCACCTTC.

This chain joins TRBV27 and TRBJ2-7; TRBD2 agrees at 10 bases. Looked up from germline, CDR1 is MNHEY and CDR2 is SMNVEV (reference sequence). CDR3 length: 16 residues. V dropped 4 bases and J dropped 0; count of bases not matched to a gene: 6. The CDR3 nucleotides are TGTGCCAGCAGTTCGGGACTAGCGAAGAGCTCCTACGAGCAGTACTTC. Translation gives CASSSGLAKSSYEQYF.

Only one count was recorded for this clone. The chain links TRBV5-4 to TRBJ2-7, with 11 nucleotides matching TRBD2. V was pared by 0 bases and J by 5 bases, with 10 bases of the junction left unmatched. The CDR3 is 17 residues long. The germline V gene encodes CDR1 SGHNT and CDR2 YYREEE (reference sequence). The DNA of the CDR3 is TGTGCCAGCAGCTTGGATGTAGCGGGAGGGTTGAAAGACGAGCAGTACTTC. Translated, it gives CASSLDVAGGLKDEQYF.

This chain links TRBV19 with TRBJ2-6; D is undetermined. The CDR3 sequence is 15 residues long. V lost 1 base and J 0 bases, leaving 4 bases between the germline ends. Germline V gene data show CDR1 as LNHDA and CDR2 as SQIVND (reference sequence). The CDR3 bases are TGTGCCAGTAGTATAGGCTCCTCTGGGGCCAACGTCCTGACTTTC. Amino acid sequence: CASSIGSSGANVLTF.

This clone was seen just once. DNA for the CDR3: TGTGCCAGCAGCCTGGGACTAGCGGGGAACAATGAGCAGTTCTTC. Protein: CASSLGLAGNNEQFF. The chain has TRBV3-1 (or the pseudogene TRBV3-2) and TRBJ2-1; TRBD2 matches at 13 bases. Losses at the gene ends were 4 bases for V and 5 bases for J; bases not matched to a gene: 2. Germline V gene lookup returns CDR1 LGHDT and CDR2 YNNKEL (reference sequence). This CDR3 comprises 15 residues.

The DNA of the CDR3 is TGTGCCTGGAGTACCTGGGGGACGGCCATGAACACTGAAGCTTTCTTT. Encoded protein: CAWSTWGTAMNTEAFF. This chain joins TRBV30 and TRBJ1-1; D perhaps matches TRBD1 (5 bases). Germline-derived CDR1 and CDR2 are GTSNPN and SVGIG (reference sequence). The CDR3 consists of 16 residues. The V and J ends lost 2 bases and 0 bases respectively, with 16 bases between them. The full variable domain, rest sourced from reference TRBV30 and TRBJ1-1, is SQTIHQWPATLVQPVGSPLSLECTVEGTSNPNLYWYRQAAGRGLQLLFYSVGIGQISSEVPQNLSASRPQDRQFILSSKKLLLSDSGFYLCAWSTWGTAMNTEAFFGQGTRLTVV.

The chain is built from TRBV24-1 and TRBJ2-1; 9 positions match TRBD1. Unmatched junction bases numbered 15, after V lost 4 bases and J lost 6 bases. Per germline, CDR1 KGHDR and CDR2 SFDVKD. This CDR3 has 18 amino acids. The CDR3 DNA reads TGTGCCACCAGTGACCCTAGCAGCACGGGACAGGGTGGCAATGAGCAGTTCTTC. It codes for CATSDPSSTGQGGNEQFF.

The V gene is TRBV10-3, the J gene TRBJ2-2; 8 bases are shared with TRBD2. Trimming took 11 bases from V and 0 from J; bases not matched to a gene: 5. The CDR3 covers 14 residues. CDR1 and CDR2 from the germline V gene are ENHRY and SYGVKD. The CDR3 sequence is CACTGLANTGELFF. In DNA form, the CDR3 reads TGTGCCTGTACGGGACTAGCGAACACCGGGGAGCTGTTTTTT.

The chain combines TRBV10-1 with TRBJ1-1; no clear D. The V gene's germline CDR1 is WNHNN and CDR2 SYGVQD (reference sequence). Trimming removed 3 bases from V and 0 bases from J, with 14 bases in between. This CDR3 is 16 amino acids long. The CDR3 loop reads CASSDVTVLMNTEAFF. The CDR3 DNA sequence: TGCGCCAGCAGTGACGTCACGGTCCTCATGAACACTGAAGCTTTCTTT.

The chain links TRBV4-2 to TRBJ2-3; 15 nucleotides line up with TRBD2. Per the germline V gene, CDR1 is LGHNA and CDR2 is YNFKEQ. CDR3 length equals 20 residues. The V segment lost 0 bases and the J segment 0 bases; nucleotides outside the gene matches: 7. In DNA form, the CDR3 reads TGTGCCAGCAGCCAAGAAGGACTAGCGGGAGGGCGGATAAGCACAGATACGCAGTATTTT. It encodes CASSQEGLAGGRISTDTQYF.

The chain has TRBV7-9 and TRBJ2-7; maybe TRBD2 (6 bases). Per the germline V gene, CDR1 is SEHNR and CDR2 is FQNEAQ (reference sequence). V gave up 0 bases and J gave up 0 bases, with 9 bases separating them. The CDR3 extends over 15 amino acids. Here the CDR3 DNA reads TGTGCCAGCAGCTTAGCTTTCGGGAGCTCCTACGAGCAGTACTTC. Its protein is CASSLAFGSSYEQYF.

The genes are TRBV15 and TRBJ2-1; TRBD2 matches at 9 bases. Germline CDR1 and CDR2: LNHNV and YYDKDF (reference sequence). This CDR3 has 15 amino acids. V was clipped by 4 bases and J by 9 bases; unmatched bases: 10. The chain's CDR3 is CATSMVAGALPEQFF. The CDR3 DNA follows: TGTGCCACCAGCATGGTAGCGGGAGCGTTGCCTGAGCAGTTCTTC.